Ten or more counts support the clone carrying this T cell receptor beta chain. Its antigen is still unknown. The source of the sample is a study of T cells in Graves' hyperthyroidism and ophthalmopathy. Study results and limitations: Ophthalmopathy was distinguished from stable hyperthyroidism by 13 V-J signatures.

Disease duration under 2 months; hyperthyroidism patients were aged 18 to 65. Lactation, pregnancy, other autoimmune disease or uncontrolled infection excluded patients. Diagnostic assessment was based on clinical symptoms, serum thyroxine and TRAb, thyroid ultrasound and orbital computed tomography. Amplification targeted TCR beta CDR3 regions from RNA transcripts. Primed by the HTBI set, a first-round RT-PCR was run on the TCR CDR3. TCRdb reanalysed the multiplex PCR reads using MiXCR and keeps one entry per CDR3 protein. The data contain about 300,000 distinct CDR3 sequences, roughly 15% of them singletons. V lost 5 bases to trimming and J lost 3 bases; unmatched junction nucleotides: 8. The CDR3 totals 15 residues. In germline, CDR1 is MNHEY, CDR2 SVGEGT.

This receptor was taken from a woman aged 25 to 39 with Graves' hyperthyroidism that later progressed to Graves' ophthalmopathy. The gene calls are TRBV6-2 or TRBV6-3 and TRBJ2-7; TRBD1 matches 9 bases. What was sequenced was blood. CDR3 sequence reads: CASSHRQGGYYEQYF. In DNA, the CDR3 is TGTGCCAGCAGTCACCGACAGGGGGGATACTACGAGCAGTACTTC.